The 23 T cell receptor beta chains below all came from one sample that was sequenced in a study of cytomegalovirus exposure and HLA in healthy donors. Some clones are missing from TCRdb's copy, which holds only in-frame ones; the method was immunoSEQ multiplex PCR. The sample contains around 120,000 clones, around 86% of which appear only once. Input material: PBMCs. The receptors were sampled from a man aged 18 to 30 in good health and CMV-seronegative.

The chain employs TRBV5-4 and TRBJ2-1, with a tentative D call TRBD1 (6 bases). From germline, CDR1 is SGHNT and CDR2 YYREEE (reference sequence). Trimming stripped 5 bases from V and 5 bases from J, with 20 bases between. The CDR3 covers 16 residues. The DNA for the CDR3 is TGTGCCAGCAGACCGGGACACCGAACTATCCACAATGAGCAGTTCTTC. It yields the protein CASRPGHRTIHNEQFF.

The chain combines TRBV9 with TRBJ2-7, with 10 bases identical to TRBD2. Looked up from germline, CDR1 is SGDLS and CDR2 is YYNGEE. The CDR3 is made up of 18 amino acids. Losses at the gene ends were 0 bases for V and 2 bases for J; bases not matched to a gene: 11. CDR3 in amino acids: CASSVAGAAGTSAYEQYF. The CDR3 bases are TGTGCCAGCAGCGTAGCGGGGGCGGCCGGGACTAGCGCCTACGAGCAGTACTTC.

The chain has TRBV2 and TRBJ1-5; 9 bases map to TRBD1. The ends lost 5 bases at V and 4 bases at J; junction bases unmatched: 3. The CDR3 covers 14 residues. CDR1 is SNHLY and CDR2 is FYNNEI in the germline V gene. The CDR3 nucleotides read TGTGCCAGCAGTTCACAGGGGGCAAATCAGCCCCAGCATTTT. Its translation: CASSSQGANQPQHF.

The chain uses TRBV23-1 and TRBJ2-7; 10 bases line up with TRBD2. TRBV23-1 is an open reading frame whose function is uncertain. V was clipped by 1 base and J by 1 base; unmatched bases: 1. This CDR3 has 15 residues. The CDR3 DNA sequence: TGCGCCAGCAGTCAATTACTAGCGGGATCCTACGAGCAGTACTTC. Its protein is CASSQLLAGSYEQYF.

V gene TRBV10-1 combines with J gene TRBJ2-1, with 9 nucleotides matching TRBD1. The CDR3 is 16 residues long. Germline CDR1 is WNHNN and CDR2 is SYGVQD (reference sequence). V was pared by 0 bases and J by 5 bases, with 5 bases of the junction left unmatched. In DNA, the CDR3 is TGCGCCAGCAGTGAGTCAATGGGACAGGGTCACAATGAGCAGTTCTTC. Encoded protein: CASSESMGQGHNEQFF.

The chain employs TRBV6-6 and TRBJ1-1; TRBD1 might be the D (6 bases). V lost 6 bases and J lost 4, with 12 bases in between. CDR1 is MNHNY and CDR2 is SVGAGI in the germline V gene (reference sequence). This CDR3 spans 13 amino acids. The CDR3 loop is CASSRGGGTEAFF. In nucleotides, the CDR3 is TGTGCCAGCAGCAGAGGGGGGGGCACTGAAGCTTTCTTT.

This clone is termed medium-sized. This CDR3 is also generated by other DNA sequences in the sample. The chain has TRBV6-4 and TRBJ2-1; 11 positions match TRBD2. Germline CDR1 is MRHNA and CDR2 is SNTAGT. The CDR3 is 15 amino acids. After removal of 0 bases from V and 6 bases from J, the junction contained 1 base not matched to a gene. CDR3 amino acids: CASSDSSGGANEQFF. As DNA, the CDR3 is TGTGCCAGCAGTGACTCTAGCGGGGGGGCCAATGAGCAGTTCTTC.

The chain joins TRBV5-1 to TRBJ2-5; a possible D gene is TRBD2 (5 bases). Germline CDR1 and CDR2: SGHRS and YFSETQ. V shed 2 bases and J shed 5 bases, with 13 bases lying between them. The CDR3 consists of 14 residues. DNA for the CDR3: TGCGCCAGCAGCTTAGAGAGGGAAGGGGAGACCCAGTACTTC. As protein: CASSLEREGETQYF. The variable domain in full, completed from reference TRBV5-1 and TRBJ2-5, reads KAGVTQTPRYLIKTRGQQVTLSCSPISGHRSVSWYQQTPGQGLQFLFEYFSETQRNKGNFPGRFSGRQFSNSRSEMNVSTLELGDSALYLCASSLEREGETQYFGPGTRLLVL.

The V gene is TRBV6-1, the J gene TRBJ1-2; the D gene is possibly TRBD1 (5 bases). Trimming stripped 6 bases from V and 8 bases from J, with 22 bases between. The CDR3 covers 15 residues. Per germline, CDR1 MNHNS and CDR2 SASEGT. The CDR3 reads CASRDRVGTPRGYTF. For the CDR3, the DNA is TGTGCCAGCAGAGACCGAGTGGGGACTCCTCGGGGCTACACCTTC.

The chain couples TRBV5-4 to TRBJ2-7, with 8 bases aligning to TRBD1. Per the germline V gene, CDR1 is SGHNT and CDR2 is YYREEE (reference sequence). With V trimmed by 4 bases and J by 5 bases, 8 bases remained unmatched. The CDR3 has 14 residues. The CDR3 reads CASSLDRVVNEQYF. The CDR3 nucleotides are TGTGCCAGCAGCCTGGACAGGGTTGTCAACGAGCAGTACTTC. Combining the CDR3 with reference TRBV5-4 and TRBJ2-7 gives the whole variable domain ETGVTQSPTHLIKTRGQQVTLRCSSQSGHNTVSWYQQALGQGPQFIFQYYREEENGRGNFPPRFSGLQFPNYSSELNVNALELDDSALYLCASSLDRVVNEQYFGPGTRLTVT.

V is TRBV10-2 and J is TRBJ2-1; tentatively, D is TRBD2 (6 bases). The CDR3 covers 13 residues. The germline CDR1 and CDR2 sequences are WSHSY and SAAADI. Trimming took 3 bases from V and 7 from J, leaving 10 bases between them. CDR3 residues: CASSDRTTNEQFF. In DNA, the CDR3 is TGCGCCAGCAGTGATAGGACTACGAATGAGCAGTTCTTC.

This clone showed up just once. The chain recombines TRBV7-9 with TRBJ2-1; TRBD2 aligns across 9 bases. There are 16 residues in the CDR3. CDR1 and CDR2 (germline): SEHNR, FQNEAQ (reference sequence). Trimming at V came to 3 bases and at J to 9 bases, leaving 12 bases not matched to a gene. The CDR3 loop reads CASSFSMTSGGGEQFF. DNA of the CDR3: TGTGCCAGCAGCTTCTCAATGACTAGCGGAGGGGGTGAGCAGTTCTTC.

CDR3 region: CASSPYGTAYEQYF. CDR3 sequence (DNA): TGTGCCAGCTCCCCGTACGGGACTGCCTACGAGCAGTACTTC. This rearrangement joins TRBV18 to TRBJ2-7; TRBD2 might be the D (6 bases). The germline V gene encodes CDR1 KGHSH and CDR2 LQKENI. The V end lost 6 bases, the J end lost 2 bases, and 14 bases lay between the germline ends. The CDR3 extends over 14 amino acids. Drawing the rest from reference TRBV18 and TRBJ2-7, the complete variable domain is NAGVMQNPRHLVRRRGQEARLRCSPMKGHSHVYWYRQLPEEGLKFMVYLQKENIIDESGMPKERFSAEFPKEGPSILRIQQVVRGDSAAYFCASSPYGTAYEQYFGPGTRLTVT.

This rearrangement joins TRBV2 to TRBJ2-1; 10 nucleotides agree with TRBD1. The V and J ends lost 6 bases and 7 bases, in that order; junction bases with no gene match: 12. The CDR3 contains 16 residues. CDR1 and CDR2 from the germline V gene are SNHLY and FYNNEI. In DNA, the CDR3 is TGTGCCAGCAGGGGACAGGGGCCAGAGGGCGAAAATGAGCAGTTCTTC. It specifies CASRGQGPEGENEQFF.

The rearrangement uses TRBV5-6 and TRBJ2-7; 9 bases match TRBD1. V was clipped by 1 base and J by 5 bases; unmatched bases: 4. The CDR3 contains 14 residues. In germline, CDR1 is SGHDT, CDR2 YYEEEE. The CDR3 nucleotides are TGTGCCAGCAGCTTGTTGGGACAGGGAAACGAGCAGTACTTC. This translates into CASSLLGQGNEQYF.

J is TRBJ2-7 and V is TRBV5-6, with 7 bases lining up with TRBD1. V was pared by 4 bases and J by 3 bases, with 13 bases of the junction left unmatched. Germline V gene lookup returns CDR1 SGHDT and CDR2 YYEEEE. There are 16 residues in the CDR3. This CDR3 is CASSTTRQGVGYEQYF. The DNA for the CDR3 is TGTGCCAGCAGCACAACACGACAGGGAGTAGGCTACGAGCAGTACTTC.

The rearrangement links TRBV14 to TRBJ1-2, with no clear D. The V gene lost 1 base and the J gene lost 0 bases, with 9 bases spanning the gap. The CDR3 sequence is 15 residues long. Germline V CDR1 and CDR2: SGHDN, FVKESK. The CDR3 region has the DNA TGTGCCAGCAGCCAAGCAGGCCGTGCTAACTATGGCTACACCTTC. Its protein is CASSQAGRANYGYTF.

The chain has TRBV7-9 and TRBJ1-6; perhaps TRBD1 as D (6 bases). Germline lookup yields CDR1 SEHNR and CDR2 FQNEAQ (reference sequence). The CDR3 loop spans 15 amino acids. Trimming removed 5 bases at V and 14 bases at J, with 22 bases between. DNA for the CDR3: TGTGCCAGCAGCGCACGGGACACCCGCAGCGTCTCCCTCCACTTT. It translates to CASSARDTRSVSLHF.

This clone has a single count. The rearrangement links TRBV2 to TRBJ2-3; 11 bases line up with TRBD2. J lost 2 bases, V lost 8 bases, and 6 bases had no gene match. CDR1 SNHLY and CDR2 FYNNEI come from the germline V gene. This CDR3 spans 15 amino acids. CDR3 residues: CASLSGRAPTDTQYF. The CDR3 DNA follows: TGTGCCAGCCTTAGCGGGAGGGCCCCCACAGATACGCAGTATTTT.

Concerning this clone itself: The conserved closing phenylalanine or tryptophan is absent in this CDR3, likely reflecting a read error. Because the CDR3's place on the DNA is in doubt, the DNA is left out and the CDR3 is given as listed by TCRdb. Here the CDR3 reads CASSGKHLTI. The chain uses TRBV9 and TRBJ1-1. The CDR3 spans 10 amino acids, including both terminal residues. Germline V gene data show CDR1 as SGDLS and CDR2 as YYNGEE.

For the CDR3, the DNA is TGTGCCAGCAGTCATGGGCTCCAGGGGGACACTGAAGCTTTCTTT. Encoded protein: CASSHGLQGDTEAFF. This chain uses TRBV7-8 with TRBJ1-1; TRBD1 matches 7 bases. Unmatched junction bases numbered 10, after V lost 6 bases and J lost 3 bases. CDR1 and CDR2 from the germline V gene are SGHVS and FQNEAQ. The CDR3 is 15 amino acids.

The CDR3 sequence: CASSFTGNPETQYF. DNA for the CDR3: TGTGCCAGCAGCTTCACAGGGAACCCAGAGACCCAGTACTTC. This rearrangement joins TRBV5-4 to TRBJ2-5; D perhaps matches TRBD1 (6 bases). The CDR3 has 14 amino acids. Between the trimmed V and J ends, which lost 2 bases and 4 bases, there was a span of 12 bases. CDR1 and CDR2 (germline): SGHNT, YYREEE (reference sequence).

The rearrangement joins TRBV19 to TRBJ1-1; 10 nucleotides agree with TRBD1. V lost 10 bases and J lost 5; bases outside the gene matches: 10. The CDR3 totals 14 residues. The germline V gene encodes CDR1 LNHDA and CDR2 SQIVND (reference sequence). The CDR3 protein is CATLTGGAGTEAFF. CDR3 DNA sequence: TGTGCCACCCTGACAGGGGGCGCGGGTACTGAAGCTTTCTTT.